What follows are 29 T cell receptor beta chains derived from one specimen sequenced in a study of blood T cells in healthy people across ages. Through a sample-barcoded 5' primer and a J-beta primer mix, a second PCR was run for about 6 to 12 cycles. TCRdb re-analysed the 5' RACE reads in MiXCR, keeping a single row per CDR3 protein. The table lists 600,000 to 900,000 distinct CDR3 sequences, around 25% of them singletons. These data also formed part of another study, on T cells of mothers and their children.

Sequenced sample: blood. All receptors derive from a boy younger than 18 in good health.

This CDR3 is CASSDRQAGTEAFF. The CDR3 DNA is TGTGCCAGCAGCGACCGACAGGCGGGCACTGAAGCTTTCTTT. V and J are TRBV3-1 and TRBJ1-1; possibly TRBD1 for D (6 bases). V lost 5 bases and J lost 4, with 14 bases in between. Germline V CDR1 and CDR2: LGHDT, YNNKEL (reference sequence). The CDR3 is 14 amino acids.

Relative to its sample, this clonotype is large. The chain recombines TRBV4-1 with TRBJ2-3; D unclear. The CDR3 extends over 17 amino acids. Trimming took 0 bases from V and 0 from J, leaving 13 bases between them. Per germline, CDR1 MGHRA and CDR2 YSYEKL. CDR3 nucleotide sequence: TGCGCCAGCAGCCAAGATCTGCGGAGCCCTAGCACAGATACGCAGTATTTT. Its protein is CASSQDLRSPSTDTQYF.

This clonotype was seen only a few times. The J gene is TRBJ2-1, the V gene TRBV4-1; either TRBD1 or TRBD2 may fit D (5 bases each). Germline lookup yields CDR1 MGHRA and CDR2 YSYEKL. CDR3 length: 15 residues. V shed 0 bases and J shed 8 bases, with 14 bases lying between them. The CDR3 region has the DNA TGCGCCAGCAGCCAAGAGGGGGATATAGGGTATGAGCAGTTCTTC. Its protein product is CASSQEGDIGYEQFF.

This rearrangement joins TRBV5-1 to TRBJ1-2; D is uncertain. The V end lost 3 bases, the J end lost 4 bases, and 16 bases lay between the germline ends. The CDR3 is made up of 15 amino acids. From germline, CDR1 is SGHRS and CDR2 YFSETQ. This CDR3 is CASSSGGAVGYGYTF. The CDR3 DNA is TGCGCCAGCAGCTCCGGAGGCGCCGTGGGCTATGGCTACACCTTC. Based on the CDR3 plus reference TRBV5-1 and TRBJ1-2, the full variable domain is KAGVTQTPRYLIKTRGQQVTLSCSPISGHRSVSWYQQTPGQGLQFLFEYFSETQRNKGNFPGRFSGRQFSNSRSEMNVSTLELGDSALYLCASSSGGAVGYGYTFGSGTRLTVV.

The J gene is TRBJ1-5, the V gene TRBV20-1; D is possibly TRBD1 (6 bases). This CDR3 contains 15 residues. Looked up from germline, CDR1 is DFQATT and CDR2 is SNEGSKA (reference sequence). Trimming shortened V by 0 bases and J by 6 bases, and 15 bases separated the two germline ends. This chain's CDR3 is CSAREGRAGAQPQHF. CDR3 nucleotides: TGCAGTGCTAGAGAGGGGAGGGCAGGGGCTCAGCCCCAGCATTTT.

The V and J genes are TRBV15 and TRBJ2-5, with D tentatively TRBD2 (6 bases). Trimming cost V 3 bases and J 4 bases, with 15 bases left between them. The germline CDR1 and CDR2 sequences are LNHNV and YYDKDF (reference sequence). The CDR3 is 15 residues long. The CDR3 reads CATSRGVGGAETQYF. The CDR3 DNA is TGTGCCACCAGCAGGGGGGTCGGGGGAGCAGAGACCCAGTACTTC. Full variable domain (rest looked up from reference TRBV15 and TRBJ2-5): DAMVIQNPRYQVTQFGKPVTLSCSQTLNHNVMYWYQQKSSQAPKLLFHYYDKDFNNEADTPDNFQSRRPNTSFCFLDIRSPGLGDTAMYLCATSRGVGGAETQYFGPGTRLLVL.

V usage is TRBV5-1 and J usage is TRBJ1-2, with D unclear. The germline V gene encodes CDR1 SGHRS and CDR2 YFSETQ. The V and J ends lost 0 bases and 2 bases respectively, with 14 bases between them. The CDR3 is 16 residues long. The CDR3 loop reads CASSLATGRVNYGYTF. In nucleotides, the CDR3 is TGCGCCAGCAGCTTGGCCACGGGGAGGGTAAACTATGGCTACACCTTC. The full variable domain, in which reference TRBV5-1 and TRBJ1-2 provide the parts outside the CDR3, is KAGVTQTPRYLIKTRGQQVTLSCSPISGHRSVSWYQQTPGQGLQFLFEYFSETQRNKGNFPGRFSGRQFSNSRSEMNVSTLELGDSALYLCASSLATGRVNYGYTFGSGTRLTVV.

This clonotype was seen more than once but under ten times. The chain is built from TRBV28 and TRBJ1-6, with D possibly TRBD1 on 6 matching bases. This CDR3 is built from 15 residues. Trimming took 6 bases from V and 10 from J, leaving 19 bases between them. Per germline, CDR1 MDHEN and CDR2 SYDVKM. This CDR3 is CASSLRTDLRSPLHF. CDR3 nucleotides: TGTGCCAGCAGCTTAAGGACAGACCTAAGGTCACCCCTCCACTTT.

This clonotype turned up a few times. The chain links TRBV7-9 to TRBJ2-1; 7 positions agree with TRBD1. V lost 1 base to trimming and J lost 4 bases; unmatched junction nucleotides: 10. The CDR3 contains 17 residues. Germline V gene sequence: CDR1 SEHNR, CDR2 FQNEAQ (reference sequence). CDR3 nucleotide sequence: TGTGCCAGCAGCTTAGGAATGGGAACAGGGGATTACAATGAGCAGTTCTTC. Translation: CASSLGMGTGDYNEQFF. Together with reference TRBV7-9 and TRBJ2-1, the CDR3 gives the full variable domain: DTGVSQNPRHKITKRGQNVTFRCDPISEHNRLYWYRQTLGQGPEFLTYFQNEAQLEKSRLLSDRFSAERPKGSFSTLEIQRTEQGDSAMYLCASSLGMGTGDYNEQFFGPGTRLTVL.

The J gene is TRBJ1-2, the V gene TRBV19, with D maybe TRBD1 (5 bases). The germline V and J ends were trimmed by 5 bases and 1 base, with 20 bases remaining between them. Germline V gene data show CDR1 as LNHDA and CDR2 as SQIVND (reference sequence). CDR3 length: 17 amino acids. The CDR3 DNA follows: TGTGCCAGTAGTTCGAGCTCAGGGTCCGAGGATAACTATGGCTACACCTTC. As protein: CASSSSSGSEDNYGYTF.

The sample holds a few counts of this clonotype. This chain uses TRBV6-5 with TRBJ2-5; D remains ambiguous. The DNA end is more similar to TRBJ2-1, so the J call may be wrong. Germline loops: CDR1 MNHEY, CDR2 SVGAGI. The CDR3 has 11 residues. CDR3 in amino acids: CASSYRFQQFF. As DNA, the CDR3 is TGTGCCAGCAGTTATAGGTTTCAGCAGTTCTTC.

This clonotype was seen only a few times. The chain carries TRBV19 and TRBJ1-2; D gene ambiguous. CDR1 is LNHDA and CDR2 is SQIVND in the germline V gene (reference sequence). V was pared by 8 bases and J by 8 bases, with 9 bases between. CDR3 length: 10 amino acids. The CDR3 nucleotides read TGTGCCAGTGGCTCGAGAGGCTACACCTTC. The encoded protein is CASGSRGYTF.

This rearrangement joins TRBV29-1 to TRBJ1-4; 11 nucleotides match TRBD1. Germline V lookup: CDR1 SQVTM, CDR2 ANQGSEA. Losses at the gene ends were 6 bases for V and 7 bases for J; bases not matched to a gene: 10. The CDR3 has 15 amino acids. This CDR3 is CSVLRDRGGSEKLFF. The CDR3 coding sequence is TGCAGCGTCCTCCGGGACAGGGGGGGGTCTGAAAAACTGTTTTTT.

V and J are TRBV7-3 and TRBJ2-7; D possibly corresponds to TRBD1 (6 bases). The V and J ends lost 5 bases and 4 bases respectively, with 15 bases between them. Germline V gives CDR1 SGHTA, CDR2 FQGTGA. This CDR3 comprises 14 residues. In DNA form, the CDR3 reads TGTGCCAGCAGCCACAGGGATTCCCCATACGAGCAGTACTTC. Translated, it gives CASSHRDSPYEQYF.

The J gene is TRBJ1-2, the V gene TRBV20-1; a possible D gene is TRBD1 (5 bases). The CDR3 has 14 amino acids. CDR1 is DFQATT, CDR2 SNEGSKA, per germline (reference sequence). Trimming left V 2 bases short and J 7 bases short, with 17 bases between. CDR3 region: CSARSPGRWSGYTF. In DNA, the CDR3 is TGCAGTGCTAGAAGTCCAGGGAGGTGGAGTGGCTACACCTTC.

The V call is TRBV3-1, the J call TRBJ2-7, with 12 bases identical to TRBD2. J was trimmed by 2 bases and V by 2 bases; bases with no gene match: 13. There are 19 residues in the CDR3. Looked up from germline, CDR1 is LGHDT and CDR2 is YNNKEL (reference sequence). DNA for the CDR3: TGTGCCAGCAGCCAATACGGGGGACTAGCGGGTTCGAGGGCCTACGAGCAGTACTTC. It specifies CASSQYGGLAGSRAYEQYF.

This clonotype was counted only a few times. The V gene is TRBV3-1, the J gene TRBJ2-1, with 8 nucleotides matching TRBD1. The CDR3 covers 12 residues. Germline assignment: CDR1 LGHDT and CDR2 YNNKEL (reference sequence). Unmatched junction bases numbered 1, after V lost 4 bases and J lost 8 bases. The CDR3 protein is CASSPRGHEQFF. The DNA for the CDR3 is TGTGCCAGCAGCCCCAGGGGGCATGAGCAGTTCTTC.

The CDR3 spells CASSRGQGTETQYF. The CDR3 DNA sequence: TGTGCCAGCAGCCGCGGACAGGGTACAGAGACCCAGTACTTC. The rearrangement joins TRBV7-9 to TRBJ2-5; 8 nucleotides align to TRBD1. This CDR3 region has 14 residues. V gave up 5 bases and J gave up 4 bases; unmatched junction bases: 6. Germline V gene data show CDR1 as SEHNR and CDR2 as FQNEAQ (reference sequence). The full variable domain, its missing parts supplied by reference TRBV7-9 and TRBJ2-5, is DTGVSQNPRHKITKRGQNVTFRCDPISEHNRLYWYRQTLGQGPEFLTYFQNEAQLEKSRLLSDRFSAERPKGSFSTLEIQRTEQGDSAMYLCASSRGQGTETQYFGPGTRLLVL.

V is TRBV5-4 and J is TRBJ2-5; TRBD2 matches at 7 bases. The V and J ends lost 1 base and 4 bases, in that order; junction bases with no gene match: 13. Germline V lookup: CDR1 SGHNT, CDR2 YYREEE (reference sequence). The CDR3 sequence is 17 residues long. The CDR3 sequence is CASSLRGEGRERETQYF. The DNA of the CDR3 is TGTGCCAGCAGCTTGAGAGGGGAAGGGAGGGAAAGAGAGACCCAGTACTTC.

Comment on this clonotype: The junction and the germline gene differ at one end; a read error may be behind it. The chain links TRBV5-1 to TRBJ2-5; D gene uncertain. The CDR3 sequence is 14 residues long. Germline V gives CDR1 SGHRS, CDR2 YFSETQ. Here the CDR3 DNA reads TGCGCCAGCAGCTTAGAAGTCCAGGAAGAGGCCCAGTACTTC. This gives the protein CASSLEVQEEAQYF.

This rearrangement joins TRBV29-1 to TRBJ1-2; D is possibly TRBD1 (5 bases). The V gene's germline CDR1 is SQVTM and CDR2 ANQGSEA. V gave up 5 bases and J gave up 6 bases, with 10 bases separating them. The CDR3 covers 11 residues. Written as DNA, the CDR3 is TGCAGCGTTAATAGGGGCGATGGCTACACCTTC. Amino acids: CSVNRGDGYTF.

The rearrangement links TRBV29-1 to TRBJ1-2; D remains ambiguous. V lost 2 bases and J 2 bases, leaving 12 bases between the germline ends. Germline V lookup: CDR1 SQVTM, CDR2 ANQGSEA. The CDR3 extends over 14 amino acids. The CDR3 region is CSVEPGNLNYGYTF. CDR3 DNA sequence: TGCAGCGTTGAACCGGGGAACCTAAACTATGGCTACACCTTC.

A few counts support this clonotype. The CDR3 loop is CASSYGSEETQYF. DNA of the CDR3: TGTGCCAGCTCTTACGGGTCGGAAGAGACCCAGTACTTC. The chain employs TRBV18 and TRBJ2-5; no reliable D call. Per germline, CDR1 KGHSH and CDR2 LQKENI. The CDR3 runs to 13 residues. Trimming took off 6 bases at V and 3 bases at J, with 11 bases between the two ends.

The genes are TRBV28 and TRBJ2-5; TRBD2 agrees at 8 bases. The DNA end is a closer match to TRBJ2-7, so the J assignment may be wrong. The CDR3 is made up of 11 amino acids. The germline V gene encodes CDR1 MDHEN and CDR2 SYDVKM. The CDR3 reads CASPSGYEQYF. The DNA for the CDR3 is TGTGCCAGCCCTAGCGGGTACGAGCAGTACTTC.

This clonotype appeared many times. The chain is built from TRBV3-1 and TRBJ2-5; D uncertain. With the DNA end fitting TRBJ2-7 better, the J assignment may be wrong. CDR3 length equals 14 residues. Germline values: CDR1 LGHDT, CDR2 YNNKEL (reference sequence). CDR3 sequence (DNA): TGTGCCAGCAGCCTGGGCGGCAGAACCTACGAGCAGTACTTC. It is translated as CASSLGGRTYEQYF.

The sample holds a few counts of this clonotype. The chain couples TRBV5-1 to TRBJ2-1; weak D call: TRBD2 (6 bases). Germline V gives CDR1 SGHRS, CDR2 YFSETQ. V was clipped by 7 bases and J by 6 bases, with 17 bases between them. This CDR3 has 14 amino acids. The CDR3 here is CASYSGVRVNEQFF. The CDR3 nucleotides read TGCGCCAGCTATTCGGGGGTGAGGGTCAATGAGCAGTTCTTC.

The chain uses TRBV7-2 and TRBJ1-2, with D possibly TRBD1 on 5 matching bases. Trimming took 1 base from V and 8 from J, leaving 11 bases between them. The germline V gene has CDR1 SGHTA and CDR2 FQGNSA. The CDR3 spans 13 residues. The CDR3 reads CASSLGRGWGYTF. As DNA, the CDR3 is TGTGCCAGCAGCTTAGGAAGGGGATGGGGCTACACCTTC.

The V call is TRBV5-6, the J call TRBJ1-2; possible D gene TRBD1, 6 bases. Germline CDR1 and CDR2: SGHDT and YYEEEE. The CDR3 has 16 residues. With 3 bases removed from V and 2 bases from J, the gap between germline ends came to 17 bases. The CDR3 DNA follows: TGTGCCAGCAGCTCCACTACCCCGCAGGGGAACTATGGCTACACCTTC. Amino acids: CASSSTTPQGNYGYTF.

The chain uses TRBV27 and TRBJ1-1; D remains unclear. V was clipped by 6 bases and J by 11 bases, with 19 bases between them. From germline, CDR1 is MNHEY and CDR2 SMNVEV (reference sequence). There are 13 residues in the CDR3. The CDR3 nucleotides are TGTGCCAGCAGGTTTTCGTCCACGGCGAGGGCTTTCTTT. This sequence encodes CASRFSSTARAFF.